The 15 T cell receptor beta chains below all came from one sample that was sequenced in a study of T cell changes during pregnancy in multiple sclerosis. Clones were read by immunoSEQ multiplex PCR, and TCRdb kept only the in-frame ones, dropping some. The sample consists of 95,000 to 110,000 clones, roughly nine tenths of them appearing once. The specimen was peripheral blood, collected after pregnancy. These receptors were obtained from a female donor with multiple sclerosis, enrolled in a pregnancy study.

The chain combines TRBV19 with TRBJ1-5; D unresolved. The CDR3 runs to 13 residues. The V gene lost 1 base and the J gene lost 7 bases, with 8 bases spanning the gap. Germline values: CDR1 LNHDA, CDR2 SQIVND (reference sequence). The CDR3 here is CASSIAPSQPQHF. In nucleotides, the CDR3 is TGTGCCAGTAGTATAGCTCCCTCCCAGCCCCAGCATTTT.

The chain combines TRBV7-2 with TRBJ2-7, with a weak D call TRBD1 (6 bases). Trimming took 6 bases from V and 6 from J, leaving 18 bases between them. Germline CDR1 and CDR2: SGHTA and FQGNSA. The CDR3 has 14 amino acids. CDR3 nucleotides: TGTGCCAGCAGAGGGGACACCAAGGGCGGCGAGCAGTACTTC. Residues: CASRGDTKGGEQYF.

J is TRBJ2-1 and V is TRBV29-1; 14 nucleotides line up with TRBD2. Germline V gene data show CDR1 as SQVTM and CDR2 as ANQGSEA. The CDR3 consists of 18 residues. Trimming cost V 1 base and J 3 bases; bases outside gene matches: 8. The chain's CDR3 is CSVEGTSGGPLIYNEQFF. CDR3 coding DNA: TGCAGCGTTGAAGGGACTAGCGGGGGGCCCCTTATCTACAATGAGCAGTTCTTC.

V and J are TRBV19 and TRBJ2-3, with 12 bases aligning to TRBD2. V was clipped by 2 bases and J by 4 bases; unmatched bases: 10. CDR3 size: 18 residues. CDR1 and CDR2 (germline): LNHDA, SQIVND (reference sequence). The CDR3, as DNA: TGTGCCAGTAGTATATTAAAACTAGCGGGGGGATTAGCAGATACGCAGTATTTT. Protein product: CASSILKLAGGLADTQYF.

The chain links TRBV6-5 to TRBJ2-7, with 9 bases aligning to TRBD1. The CDR3 runs 14 residues. Germline CDR1 reads MNHEY; CDR2 reads SVGAGI. The J segment lost 2 bases and the V segment lost 5 bases, leaving 4 bases of the junction unmatched. DNA of the CDR3: TGTGCCAGCAGTCTGGGACAGGGCCCCTACGAGCAGTACTTC. It translates to CASSLGQGPYEQYF.

The chain recombines TRBV2 with TRBJ1-2; D might be TRBD1 (6 bases). The V gene lost 6 bases and the J gene lost 5 bases, with 13 bases spanning the gap. The CDR3 length is 13 residues. CDR1 and CDR2 (germline): SNHLY, FYNNEI. The CDR3 protein is CASRIGQLYGYTF. In nucleotides, the CDR3 is TGTGCCAGCAGGATCGGACAGTTATATGGCTACACCTTC.

This CDR3 is CASRRGRDRAYEQYF. CDR3 sequence (DNA): TGTGCCAGCAGGCGGGGCCGGGACAGAGCCTACGAGCAGTACTTC. The chain carries TRBV6-5 and TRBJ2-7, with D possibly TRBD1 on 7 matching bases. Germline CDR1 MNHEY, CDR2 SVGAGI. With 6 bases removed from V and 2 bases from J, the gap between germline ends came to 17 bases. The CDR3 totals 15 residues.

V gene TRBV5-1 combines with J gene TRBJ2-3; 9 positions match TRBD2. V was clipped by 4 bases and J by 4 bases; unmatched bases: 16. The CDR3 covers 18 residues. Germline values: CDR1 SGHRS, CDR2 YFSETQ. CDR3 in DNA: TGCGCCAGCAGCCTGAATCCCTCGTCGGGACTAGCATCAGATACGCAGTATTTT. Translated: CASSLNPSSGLASDTQYF.

V gene TRBV28 combines with J gene TRBJ1-1; D may be TRBD1 (6 bases). V was pared by 5 bases and J by 1 base, with 14 bases between. Germline CDR1 is MDHEN and CDR2 is SYDVKM. The CDR3 length is 15 residues. Written as DNA, the CDR3 is TGTGCCAGCAGTCTGGCCCCCAGGGGGAACACTGAAGCTTTCTTT. Protein sequence: CASSLAPRGNTEAFF.

The genes are TRBV4-1 and TRBJ1-5, with D possibly TRBD1 on 6 matching bases. The CDR3 extends over 14 amino acids. V was pared by 3 bases and J by 5 bases, with 11 bases between. CDR1 and CDR2 (germline): MGHRA, YSYEKL. CDR3 residues: CASSHTGTDQPQHF. Here the CDR3 DNA reads TGCGCCAGCAGCCATACAGGGACGGATCAGCCCCAGCATTTT.

This clone occurred a few times. V usage is TRBV7-2 and J usage is TRBJ2-7; 7 bases align to TRBD1. The CDR3 is 11 residues long. V shed 5 bases, J shed 9 bases, and the junction held 4 bases outside the gene matches. Germline CDR1 and CDR2: SGHTA and FQGNSA. The CDR3 loop reads CASSLNRGQYF. The CDR3 nucleotides are TGTGCCAGCAGCCTCAACAGGGGGCAGTACTTC. Full variable domain (outside the CDR3, taken from reference TRBV7-2 and TRBJ2-7): GAGVSQSPSNKVTEKGKDVELRCDPISGHTALYWYRQSLGQGLEFLIYFQGNSAPDKSGLPSDRFSAERTGGSVSTLTIQRTQQEDSAVYLCASSLNRGQYFGPGTRLTVT.

The CDR3 nucleotides are TGCGCCAGCAGCTTTTCGGTGGGGGCGACAGATACGCAGTATTTT. Amino acid sequence: CASSFSVGATDTQYF. The chain links TRBV5-1 to TRBJ2-3, with D maybe TRBD1 (6 bases). CDR1 is SGHRS, CDR2 YFSETQ, per germline. CDR3 length equals 15 residues. V lost 2 bases and J lost 3, with 13 bases in between.

The V and J genes are TRBV13 and TRBJ2-3; TRBD2 agrees at 11 bases. Per the germline V gene, CDR1 is PRHDT and CDR2 is FYEKMQ (reference sequence). This CDR3 has 17 amino acids. Trimming at V came to 5 bases and at J to 0 bases, leaving 7 bases not matched to a gene. CDR3 sequence: CASSPRLAGPSTDTQYF. The CDR3 nucleotides read TGTGCCAGCAGCCCCAGACTAGCGGGGCCTAGCACAGATACGCAGTATTTT.

V is TRBV9 and J is TRBJ2-5, with D tentatively TRBD1 (5 bases). The V end was cut by 3 bases, the J end by 4 bases, with 10 bases between. Germline V gives CDR1 SGDLS, CDR2 YYNGEE. The CDR3 length is 13 residues. CDR3 loop: CASSEAGAETQYF. The CDR3 DNA reads as TGTGCCAGCAGCGAGGCTGGGGCAGAGACCCAGTACTTC.

This clone was observed once. One end of the junction does not line up with germline, which may come from a read error. This same CDR3 is encoded by further DNA sequences in the sample. The chain employs TRBV5-1 and TRBJ1-2, with 8 bases that match TRBD1. The CDR3 has 14 residues. Germline V gives CDR1 SGHRS, CDR2 YFSETQ. This CDR3 is CASSLGDRNYGYTF. The CDR3 coding sequence is TGCGCCAGCAGTTTGGGGGACAGGAACTATGGCTACACCTTC.